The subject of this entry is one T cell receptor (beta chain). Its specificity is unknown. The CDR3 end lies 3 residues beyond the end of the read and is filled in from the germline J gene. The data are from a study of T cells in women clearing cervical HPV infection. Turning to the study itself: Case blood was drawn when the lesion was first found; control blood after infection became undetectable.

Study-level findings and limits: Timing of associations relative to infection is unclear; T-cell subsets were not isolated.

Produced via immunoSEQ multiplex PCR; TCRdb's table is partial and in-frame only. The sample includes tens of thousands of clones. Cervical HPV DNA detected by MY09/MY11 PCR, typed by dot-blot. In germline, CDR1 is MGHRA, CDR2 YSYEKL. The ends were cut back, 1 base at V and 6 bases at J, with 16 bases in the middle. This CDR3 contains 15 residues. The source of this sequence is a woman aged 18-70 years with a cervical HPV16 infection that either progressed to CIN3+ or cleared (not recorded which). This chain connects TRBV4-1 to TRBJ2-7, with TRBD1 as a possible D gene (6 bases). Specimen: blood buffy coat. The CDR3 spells CASSQAGDTPGEQYF. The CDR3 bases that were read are TGCGCCAGCAGCCAAGCCGGGGACACCCCGGGCGAG.